This T cell receptor (beta chain) was found in a study of identical twins. Every donor was a healthy Caucasian. The table lists this clonotype with a few counts. Germline CDR1 and CDR2: SGHRS and YFSETQ. This CDR3 spans 15 amino acids. V was clipped by 5 bases and J by 2 bases; unmatched bases: 2. TCRdb redid the calling of the 5' RACE reads with MiXCR, one entry per CDR3 protein. The repertoire holds fewer than 900,000 distinct CDR3 sequences, with roughly 20% as singletons. This sample was shared with a second study, whose subject was T cells expressing NK-cell markers. From that paper: Several of the experiments relied on an anti-gamma-delta TCR antibody so that only alpha-beta TCR T cells were sorted.

Input material: PBMCs. The chain has TRBV5-1 and TRBJ2-1, with 12 nucleotides matching TRBD2. The sequence came from a woman aged 18-29 years in good health. CDR3 amino acids: CASRPSGRAYNEQFF. The CDR3 DNA reads TGCGCCAGCAGGCCTAGCGGGAGGGCCTACAATGAGCAGTTCTTC.